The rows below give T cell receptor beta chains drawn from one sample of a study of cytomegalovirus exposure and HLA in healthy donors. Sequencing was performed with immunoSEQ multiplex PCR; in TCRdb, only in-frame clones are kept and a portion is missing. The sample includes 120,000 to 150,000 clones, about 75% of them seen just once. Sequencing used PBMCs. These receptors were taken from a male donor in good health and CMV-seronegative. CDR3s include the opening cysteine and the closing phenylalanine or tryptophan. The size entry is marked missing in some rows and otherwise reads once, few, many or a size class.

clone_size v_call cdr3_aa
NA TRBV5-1 CASSSGRLAGRTYNEQFF
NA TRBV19 CASSGLAGGPYEQYF
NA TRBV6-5 CASRPGTVNSPLHF
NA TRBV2 CASSESPDRAGTEAFF
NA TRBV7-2 CASSLGQDSNQPQHF
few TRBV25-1 CASSEWQIYEQYF
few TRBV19 CASSLQGSTDTQYF
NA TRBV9 CASSPRQVVTDTQYF
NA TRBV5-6 CASSLWTGSLAGLFF
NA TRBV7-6 CASSSSGGRYNEQFF
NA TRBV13 CASSSWGVRETQYF
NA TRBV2 CASSQPGQGFEQYF
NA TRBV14 CASSQRRGGNTEAFF
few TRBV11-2 CASGPPLSGPSSYEQYF
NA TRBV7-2 CASSSPDRGYSNQPQHF
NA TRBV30 CAWSVPVSNQPQHF
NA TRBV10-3 CAIRPGTANEKLFF
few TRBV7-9 CASSGPGTGGGLTEAFF
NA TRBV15 CATSRDPRVTYYGYTF
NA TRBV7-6 CASSLAGATSGSSYEQHF
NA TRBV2 CASSADSYEQYF
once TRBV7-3 CASKSNSGANVLTF
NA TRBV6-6 CASSPFRTGDVEAFF
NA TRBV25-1 CASRRGLAGAYEQYF
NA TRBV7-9 CATLLGSNEQFF
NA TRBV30 CAWSDGGPYGYTF